Sequencing of this TCR beta chain was carried out in a study of blood T cell repertoires in COVID-19. Germline values: CDR1 LGHDT, CDR2 YNNKEL (reference sequence). The CDR3 runs 15 residues. The V gene lost 6 bases and the J gene lost 1 base, with 15 bases spanning the gap. Original handling: Cell counts per sample came from amplifying reference gene primers. Sequencing used immunoSEQ multiplex PCR; TCRdb keeps in-frame clones, though not all of them. V and J calls and clone size are as listed in that table; D and trimming were resolved from the DNA. The sample consists of about 120,000 clones, about two thirds of them appearing once.

The specimen was peripheral blood. The TCR was taken from a human donor with acute or convalescent COVID-19. The donor label of this sample is uncertain. V gene TRBV3-1 (or the pseudogene TRBV3-2) combines with J gene TRBJ1-1; a weak D match, TRBD1 (6 bases). CDR3 in amino acids: CASRQQGSENTEAFF. CDR3 nucleotide sequence: TGTGCCAGCAGACAACAGGGTAGTGAGAACACTGAAGCTTTCTTT.